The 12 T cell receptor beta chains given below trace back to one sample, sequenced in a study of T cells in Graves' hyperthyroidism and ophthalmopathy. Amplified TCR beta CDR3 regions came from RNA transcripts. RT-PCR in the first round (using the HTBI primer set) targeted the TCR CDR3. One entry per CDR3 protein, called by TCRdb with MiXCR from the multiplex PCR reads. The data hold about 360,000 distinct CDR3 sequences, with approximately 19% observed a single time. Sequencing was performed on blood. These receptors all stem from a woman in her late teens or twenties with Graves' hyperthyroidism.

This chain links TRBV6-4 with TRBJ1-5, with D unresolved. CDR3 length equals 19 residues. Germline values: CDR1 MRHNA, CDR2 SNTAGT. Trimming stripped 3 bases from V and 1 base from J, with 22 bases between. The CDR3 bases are TGTGCCAGCAGTGATTCCGACGGCCTAATTCGCCTGAGCAATCAGCCCCAGCATTTT. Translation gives CASSDSDGLIRLSNQPQHF.

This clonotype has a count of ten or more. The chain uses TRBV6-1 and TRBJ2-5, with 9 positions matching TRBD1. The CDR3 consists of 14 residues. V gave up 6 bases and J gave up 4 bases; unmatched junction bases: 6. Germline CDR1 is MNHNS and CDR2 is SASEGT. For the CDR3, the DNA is TGTGCCAGCAGACAGGGGGCAGCGGGAGAGACCCAGTACTTC. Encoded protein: CASRQGAAGETQYF.

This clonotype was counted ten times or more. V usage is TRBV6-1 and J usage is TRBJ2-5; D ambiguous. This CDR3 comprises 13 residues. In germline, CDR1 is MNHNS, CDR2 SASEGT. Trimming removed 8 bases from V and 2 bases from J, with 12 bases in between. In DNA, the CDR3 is TGTGCCAGCTCCCCGGGTCGGCAAGAGACCCAGTACTTC. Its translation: CASSPGRQETQYF.

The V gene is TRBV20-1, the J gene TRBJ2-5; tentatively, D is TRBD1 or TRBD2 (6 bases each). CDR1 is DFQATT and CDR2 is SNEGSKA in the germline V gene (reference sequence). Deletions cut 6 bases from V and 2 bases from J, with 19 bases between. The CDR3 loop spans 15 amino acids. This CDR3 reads CSALPGWGAQETQYF. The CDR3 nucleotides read TGCAGTGCCCTCCCTGGGTGGGGGGCACAAGAGACCCAGTACTTC.

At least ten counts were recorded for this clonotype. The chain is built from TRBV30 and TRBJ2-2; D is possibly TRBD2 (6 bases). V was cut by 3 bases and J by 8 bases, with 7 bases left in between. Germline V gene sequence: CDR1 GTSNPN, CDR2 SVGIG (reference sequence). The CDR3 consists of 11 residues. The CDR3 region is CAWRGTGELFF. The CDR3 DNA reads TGTGCCTGGAGGGGGACTGGGGAGCTGTTTTTT.

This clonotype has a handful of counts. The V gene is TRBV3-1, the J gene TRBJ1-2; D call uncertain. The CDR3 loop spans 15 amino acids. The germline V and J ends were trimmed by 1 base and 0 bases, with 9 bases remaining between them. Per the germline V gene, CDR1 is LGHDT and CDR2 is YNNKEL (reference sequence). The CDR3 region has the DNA TGTGCCAGCAGCCAAGTTCCCGGGGCTAACTATGGCTACACCTTC. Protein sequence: CASSQVPGANYGYTF.

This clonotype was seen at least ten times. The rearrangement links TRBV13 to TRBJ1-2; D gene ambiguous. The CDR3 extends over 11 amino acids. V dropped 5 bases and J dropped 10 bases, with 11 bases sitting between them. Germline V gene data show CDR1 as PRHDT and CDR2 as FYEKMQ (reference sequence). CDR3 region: CASSAGPLYTF. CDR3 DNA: TGTGCCAGCAGCGCCGGTCCTCTCTACACCTTC.

This CDR3 is CASSTGQNYGYTF. For the CDR3, the DNA is TGTGCCAGCAGCACCGGACAGAACTATGGCTACACCTTC. The V call is TRBV6-1, the J call TRBJ1-2; maybe TRBD1 (6 bases). The V gene lost 6 bases and the J gene lost 2 bases, with 10 bases spanning the gap. Germline loops: CDR1 MNHNS, CDR2 SASEGT. CDR3 length: 13 amino acids.

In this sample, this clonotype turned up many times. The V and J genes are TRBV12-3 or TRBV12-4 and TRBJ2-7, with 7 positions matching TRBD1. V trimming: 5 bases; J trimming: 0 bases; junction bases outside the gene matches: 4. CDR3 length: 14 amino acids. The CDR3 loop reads CASSHWDSSYEQYF. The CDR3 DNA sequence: TGTGCCAGCAGTCACTGGGACAGCTCCTACGAGCAGTACTTC.

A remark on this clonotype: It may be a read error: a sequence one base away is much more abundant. CDR3 sequence (DNA): TGCAGTGCTCACAACCGCAGGGGTGGCGAGCAGTACTTC. As protein: CSAHNRRGGEQYF. The V call is TRBV20-1, the J call TRBJ2-7; possibly TRBD1 for D (6 bases). This CDR3 has 13 residues. Germline V lookup: CDR1 DFQATT, CDR2 SNEGSKA (reference sequence). With 5 bases removed from V and 6 bases from J, the gap between germline ends came to 17 bases.

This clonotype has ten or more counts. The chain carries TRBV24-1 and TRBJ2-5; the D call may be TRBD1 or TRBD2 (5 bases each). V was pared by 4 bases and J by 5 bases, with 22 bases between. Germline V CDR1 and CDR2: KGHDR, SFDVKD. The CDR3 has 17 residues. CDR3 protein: CATSDTGTATERETQYF. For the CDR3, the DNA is TGTGCCACCAGTGACACCGGGACCGCTACAGAGCGGGAGACCCAGTACTTC.

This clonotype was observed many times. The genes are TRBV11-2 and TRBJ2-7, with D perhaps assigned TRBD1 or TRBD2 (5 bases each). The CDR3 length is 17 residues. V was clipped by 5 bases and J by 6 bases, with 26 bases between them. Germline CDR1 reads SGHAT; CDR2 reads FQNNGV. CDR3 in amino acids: CASSRYGIRDRRGEQYF. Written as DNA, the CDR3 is TGTGCCAGCAGCCGTTATGGGATCCGGGACCGACGGGGCGAGCAGTACTTC.